These 25 T cell receptor beta chains were sequenced from one sample in a study of T cells after posttransplantation cyclophosphamide. The repertoire was sequenced with immunoSEQ multiplex PCR; TCRdb's copy has only in-frame clones and lacks some. This sample has fewer than 60,000 clones; approximately 94% occur once, and the top ten carry about 3%. Sample: PBMCs. The receptors were gathered from a woman in her twenties or thirties in good health and a related stem cell transplant donor.

The V and J genes are TRBV2 and TRBJ1-1, with 7 bases identical to TRBD1. This CDR3 has 14 amino acids. Trimming cost V 7 bases and J 0 bases; bases outside gene matches: 5. The germline V gene has CDR1 SNHLY and CDR2 FYNNEI. CDR3 nucleotide sequence: TGTGCCAGCACCCAGACAGGGCTGAACACTGAAGCTTTCTTT. This translates into CASTQTGLNTEAFF.

CDR3 protein: CASSPFSAGGLQNIQYF. CDR3 in DNA: TGCGCCAGCAGCCCTTTCTCAGCGGGGGGACTGCAAAACATTCAGTACTTC. The V gene is TRBV5-1, the J gene TRBJ2-4, with TRBD2 matching 9 bases. Per the germline V gene, CDR1 is SGHRS and CDR2 is YFSETQ. With 4 bases clipped from V and 5 bases from J, the junction kept 13 bases outside the gene matches. This CDR3 is built from 17 residues.

This clone has just one count. The chain has TRBV7-2 and TRBJ1-4; 7 bases are shared with TRBD1. The CDR3 extends over 18 amino acids. Per germline, CDR1 SGHTA and CDR2 FQGNSA. With 5 bases clipped from V and 3 bases from J, the junction kept 15 bases outside the gene matches. The DNA of the CDR3 is TGTGCCAGCAGCCGCACCTTAGTACAGGGGCTGGCTAATGAAAAACTGTTTTTT. Translated: CASSRTLVQGLANEKLFF.

Note on this clone: The junction differs from germline at one of its ends, possibly a read error. This chain uses TRBV5-6 with TRBJ2-7; tentative D call: TRBD1 (5 bases). The CDR3 is 9 amino acids. Germline V gene sequence: CDR1 SGHDT, CDR2 YYEEEE. In DNA, the CDR3 is TGTGCCAGCCAGGCAGGGATAGATTTC. Translation: CASQAGIDF.

This chain uses TRBV2 with TRBJ1-1; TRBD1 agrees at 8 bases. Germline assignment: CDR1 SNHLY and CDR2 FYNNEI. The trim removed 8 bases at V and 6 bases at J, leaving 11 bases unmatched. The CDR3 runs 14 residues. CDR3 in DNA: TGTGCCAGCCAACGACAGGGGACGAGAGCTGAAGCTTTCTTT. This encodes CASQRQGTRAEAFF.

The chain recombines TRBV4-3 with TRBJ1-3; D may be TRBD1 (5 bases). This CDR3 comprises 17 residues. The V and J ends lost 4 bases and 0 bases respectively, with 16 bases between them. CDR1 is LGHNA and CDR2 is YSLEER in the germline V gene. In DNA, the CDR3 is TGCGCCAGCAGCCGCCAAACAGGATCGTACTCTGGAAACACCATATATTTT. Protein sequence: CASSRQTGSYSGNTIYF.

The chain uses TRBV7-2 and TRBJ1-6, with 7 bases aligning to TRBD1. The germline V gene encodes CDR1 SGHTA and CDR2 FQGNSA. CDR3 length: 15 amino acids. V gave up 5 bases and J gave up 8 bases; unmatched junction bases: 9. The CDR3 region has the DNA TGTGCCAGCAGCCCGCAGGGACAGACTCATTCACCCCTCCACTTT. This codes for CASSPQGQTHSPLHF.

The rearrangement joins TRBV4-1 to TRBJ1-2, with D perhaps TRBD1 (6 bases). CDR3 length: 15 amino acids. The V gene's germline CDR1 is MGHRA and CDR2 YSYEKL. Trimming pared 2 bases from V and 2 bases from J, leaving 12 bases between. CDR3 nucleotides: TGCGCCAGCAGCCAACCCCGCAGGGGAAACTATGGCTACACCTTC. Protein product: CASSQPRRGNYGYTF.

The chain recombines TRBV19 with TRBJ1-1; D remains unclear. Trimming cost V 7 bases and J 1 base, with 13 bases left between them. The CDR3 spans 14 residues. The germline CDR1 and CDR2 sequences are LNHDA and SQIVND (reference sequence). Written as DNA, the CDR3 is TGTGCCAGTACCTCCGGAGTTCGGAACACTGAAGCTTTCTTT. Amino acids: CASTSGVRNTEAFF.

The chain has TRBV5-1 and TRBJ2-2, with D perhaps TRBD1 (5 bases). This CDR3 is 13 amino acids long. Trimming removed 9 bases from V and 4 bases from J, with 13 bases in between. Germline V gene sequence: CDR1 SGHRS, CDR2 YFSETQ. This CDR3 is CANRQGITGELFF. Here the CDR3 DNA reads TGCGCCAACCGCCAGGGAATCACCGGGGAGCTGTTTTTT.

Details on this clone: One end of the junction fails to match germline, which may point to a read error. The chain has TRBV27 and TRBJ2-2; TRBD1 matches at 10 bases. Germline V gene data show CDR1 as MNHEY and CDR2 as SMNVEV (reference sequence). The CDR3 runs 15 residues. CDR3 region: CASSRQGAYTRELFF. In nucleotides, the CDR3 is TGTGCCAGCAGCCGACAGGGGGCTTACACCAGGGAGCTGTTTTTT.

The chain uses TRBV7-9 and TRBJ1-5, with no clear D. This CDR3 has 13 amino acids. The germline gives CDR1 SEHNR, CDR2 FQNEAQ (reference sequence). Trimming cost V 0 bases and J 5 bases, with 5 bases left between them. CDR3 sequence: CASSLARDQPQHF. DNA for the CDR3: TGTGCCAGCAGCTTAGCGCGGGATCAGCCCCAGCATTTT.

This clone has a single count. The chain links TRBV5-4 to TRBJ2-3, with D maybe TRBD1 (5 bases). CDR3 length: 16 amino acids. Germline V gene sequence: CDR1 SGHNT, CDR2 YYREEE (reference sequence). The V and J ends lost 4 bases and 0 bases respectively, with 15 bases between them. CDR3 bases: TGTGCCAGCAGCCCGACCCAGGGCGAGAGCACAGATACGCAGTATTTT. Its protein is CASSPTQGESTDTQYF.

CDR3 sequence (DNA): TGTGCCAGTGGAGGACTTAGCAATCAGCCCCAGCATTTT. Encoded protein: CASGGLSNQPQHF. The chain is built from TRBV27 and TRBJ1-5; D is ambiguous. The CDR3 is 13 residues long. The germline V gene has CDR1 MNHEY and CDR2 SMNVEV (reference sequence). The germline V and J ends were trimmed by 9 bases and 0 bases, with 9 bases remaining between them.

The chain carries TRBV7-2 and TRBJ2-4; TRBD2 agrees at 8 bases. Germline V gene data show CDR1 as SGHTA and CDR2 as FQGNSA. The CDR3 has 16 amino acids. The V segment lost 5 bases and the J segment 5 bases; nucleotides outside the gene matches: 11. The CDR3 sequence: CASSRLGGGMENIQYF. CDR3 nucleotides: TGTGCCAGCAGCCGTCTCGGGGGGGGTATGGAAAACATTCAGTACTTC.

The gene calls are TRBV5-1 and TRBJ1-1, with D possibly matching TRBD1 (5 bases). Per the germline V gene, CDR1 is SGHRS and CDR2 is YFSETQ. The CDR3 spans 16 residues. Deletions cut 2 bases from V and 4 bases from J, with 18 bases between. CDR3 loop: CASSLGSGTGGTEAFF. CDR3 coding DNA: TGCGCCAGCAGCTTAGGATCAGGGACGGGGGGCACTGAAGCTTTCTTT.

This chain links TRBV6-1 with TRBJ1-2; 9 bases match TRBD1. The CDR3 length is 14 residues. The germline V gene encodes CDR1 MNHNS and CDR2 SASEGT. The J segment lost 12 bases and the V segment lost 6 bases, leaving 14 bases of the junction unmatched. CDR3 nucleotides: TGTGCCAGCAGGGGGAAAGCCCTAACAGGGGGCCACACCTTC. It translates to CASRGKALTGGHTF.

The V gene is TRBV6-4, the J gene TRBJ2-3; a weak D match, TRBD1 (5 bases). This CDR3 is 13 amino acids long. The V gene lost 7 bases and the J gene lost 1 base, with 9 bases spanning the gap. The germline CDR1 and CDR2 sequences are MRHNA and SNTAGT. DNA of the CDR3: TGTGCCAGCAAGGGGCCGGGCACAGATACGCAGTATTTT. Protein sequence: CASKGPGTDTQYF.

On this clone: Compared with germline, one end of the junction differs, possibly owing to a read error. The chain carries TRBV7-2 and TRBJ1-3; no definite D call. Germline V CDR1 and CDR2: SGHTA, FQGNSA. This CDR3 is 13 amino acids long. Here the CDR3 reads CASSLAGSGAIYF. CDR3 bases: TGTGCCAGCAGCCTAGCGGGGTCCGGGGCCATATATTTT.

The rearrangement uses TRBV6-5 and TRBJ2-7; 7 nucleotides line up with TRBD1. Germline lookup yields CDR1 MNHEY and CDR2 SVGAGI. The CDR3 consists of 14 residues. Trimming removed 10 bases from V and 5 bases from J; junction bases left unmatched: 14. The CDR3 sequence is CATARGGRSNEQYF. The CDR3 DNA reads TGTGCCACCGCAAGAGGGGGCAGATCGAACGAGCAGTACTTC.

This clone was seen once. This CDR3 is CASRQQGLAGGDNTGELFF. Here the CDR3 DNA reads TGTGCCAGCAGGCAGCAAGGACTAGCGGGGGGCGATAACACCGGGGAGCTGTTTTTT. The chain combines TRBV5-4 with TRBJ2-2; 14 nucleotides agree with TRBD2. Germline CDR1 is SGHNT and CDR2 is YYREEE (reference sequence). The CDR3 length is 19 residues. With V trimmed by 5 bases and J by 2 bases, 11 bases remained unmatched.

As for this clone: The junction departs from germline at one end; a sequencing error may be responsible. The CDR3 sequence: CASSVGQGSFNEQFF. The CDR3, as DNA: TGTGCCAGCAGCGTAGGGCAGGGCTCCTTCAATGAGCAGTTCTTC. The chain recombines TRBV9 with TRBJ2-1; TRBD1 is a possible D gene (5 bases). Germline CDR1 SGDLS, CDR2 YYNGEE. This CDR3 has 15 residues.

The rearrangement joins TRBV11-2 to TRBJ1-2, with TRBD1 matching 9 bases. The CDR3 totals 15 residues. V shed 3 bases and J 3 bases; nucleotides not matched to a gene: 5. CDR1 and CDR2 from the germline V gene are SGHAT and FQNNGV. CDR3 loop: CASSLATGGDYGYTF. As DNA, the CDR3 is TGTGCCAGCAGCTTGGCTACAGGGGGCGACTATGGCTACACCTTC.

The V gene is TRBV19, the J gene TRBJ1-2; 7 bases are a match to TRBD1. The germline CDR1 and CDR2 sequences are LNHDA and SQIVND (reference sequence). The V gene end was trimmed by 3 bases and the J gene end by 6 bases; junction bases not matched to a gene: 7. This CDR3 is built from 14 residues. CDR3 sequence (DNA): TGTGCCAGTAGTATCGGAGGGGGCAACGATGGCTACACCTTC. Residues: CASSIGGGNDGYTF. The full variable domain, rest sourced from reference TRBV19 and TRBJ1-2, is DGGITQSPKYLFRKEGQNVTLSCEQNLNHDAMYWYRQDPGQGLRLIYYSQIVNDFQKGDIAEGYSVSREKKESFPLTVTSAQKNPTAFYLCASSIGGGNDGYTFGSGTRLTVV.

The chain links TRBV19 to TRBJ1-4, with a tentative D call TRBD1 (5 bases). The CDR3 has 15 residues. Per the germline V gene, CDR1 is LNHDA and CDR2 is SQIVND (reference sequence). The V end was cut by 0 bases, the J end by 10 bases, with 15 bases between. CDR3 protein: CASSIDGPGLVKLFF. CDR3 in DNA: TGTGCCAGTAGTATAGATGGGCCAGGGCTGGTAAAACTGTTTTTT.